This entry lists 8 T cell receptor beta chains sequenced from one sample in a study of early T cells in non-severe SARS-CoV-2 infection. TCRdb ran MiXCR on the 5' RACE reads and lists one entry per CDR3 protein. The table includes approximately 120,000 distinct CDR3 sequences, under 15% detected once. Sequencing was performed on whole blood. All receptors come from an adult who was a healthcare worker with PCR-confirmed SARS-CoV-2 infection or an uninfected control (not recorded which).

This clonotype was observed a handful of times. Here the CDR3 DNA reads TGCAGCGCAGATCCAGAGAACACTGAAGCTTTCTTT. Protein: CSADPENTEAFF. This chain uses TRBV29-1 with TRBJ1-1; the D is unclear. The CDR3 has 12 amino acids. Germline assignment: CDR1 SQVTM and CDR2 ANQGSEA. V was cut by 7 bases and J by 1 base, with 10 bases left in between.

V gene TRBV7-9 combines with J gene TRBJ1-2; perhaps TRBD1 as D (5 bases). This CDR3 region has 13 residues. Trimming stripped 5 bases from V and 2 bases from J, with 9 bases between. From germline, CDR1 is SEHNR and CDR2 FQNEAQ (reference sequence). CDR3 protein: CASSPDSNYGYTF. DNA of the CDR3: TGTGCCAGCAGCCCAGACAGCAACTATGGCTACACCTTC.

This clonotype was counted only a few times. The V call is TRBV2, the J call TRBJ2-5; D not resolved. The ends were cut back, 10 bases at V and 3 bases at J, with 9 bases in the middle. This CDR3 has 11 residues. Germline-derived CDR1 and CDR2 are SNHLY and FYNNEI. The CDR3 DNA reads as TGTGCCACGAAGCAAGAAGAGACCCAGTACTTC. The encoded protein is CATKQEETQYF.

This clonotype was seen more than once but under ten times. The J gene is TRBJ2-7, the V gene TRBV14, with D hard to call. The CDR3 covers 10 residues. Germline-derived CDR1 and CDR2 are SGHDN and FVKESK. With 7 bases removed from V and 12 bases from J, the gap between germline ends came to 13 bases. The CDR3 protein is CASKPHEMYF. CDR3 sequence (DNA): TGTGCCAGCAAACCGCATGAGATGTACTTC.

The genes are TRBV20-1 and TRBJ2-5; the D gene is possibly TRBD1 (6 bases). Deletions cut 6 bases from V and 1 base from J, with 12 bases between. The germline gives CDR1 DFQATT, CDR2 SNEGSKA (reference sequence). CDR3 length: 13 residues. The CDR3 DNA follows: TGCAGTGCACCCGGACAGCTCCAAGAGACCCAGTACTTC. Translating it yields CSAPGQLQETQYF.

J is TRBJ1-1 and V is TRBV5-4; D remains ambiguous. V lost 4 bases, J lost 5 bases, and 15 bases lay in between. The CDR3 length is 14 residues. Germline lookup yields CDR1 SGHNT and CDR2 YYREEE (reference sequence). The CDR3 here is CASSSRTSLTEAFF. The CDR3, as DNA: TGTGCCAGCAGCAGCCGCACGTCCCTTACTGAAGCTTTCTTT. Variable domain in full (rest from reference TRBV5-4 and TRBJ1-1): ETGVTQSPTHLIKTRGQQVTLRCSSQSGHNTVSWYQQALGQGPQFIFQYYREEENGRGNFPPRFSGLQFPNYSSELNVNALELDDSALYLCASSSRTSLTEAFFGQGTRLTVV.

This clonotype was recorded a few times. J is TRBJ2-7 and V is TRBV18; D remains unclear. CDR1 KGHSH and CDR2 LQKENI come from the germline V gene. V lost 3 bases, J lost 2 bases, and 5 bases lay in between. This CDR3 region has 12 residues. Written as DNA, the CDR3 is TGTGCCAGCTCACCGGGAACCTACGAGCAGTACTTC. This gives the protein CASSPGTYEQYF.

The chain joins TRBV9 to TRBJ2-1, with D possibly matching TRBD2 (5 bases). V was pared by 0 bases and J by 12 bases, with 13 bases between. This CDR3 spans 13 amino acids. Germline CDR1 SGDLS, CDR2 YYNGEE. CDR3 region: CASSVDSGLGQFF. The CDR3 DNA reads TGTGCCAGCAGCGTAGATTCCGGACTTGGGCAGTTCTTC.